This T cell receptor beta chain is drawn from a study of blood T cell repertoires in COVID-19. Turning to the study itself: The study drew acute and convalescent COVID-19 samples from the United States, Italy and Spain. The cDNA or gDNA used as material had been derived from T cells, B-cell-depleted T cells, or PBMCs.

Methods used by the authors: Amplifying reference gene primers gave estimates of nucleated cell counts. Assay used: immunoSEQ multiplex PCR; TCRdb lists only in-frame clones, some missing. The V and J calls and clone size come from that table; D and trimming were worked out from the DNA. The data contain some 100,000 clones, 80% to 95% of them singletons. The CDR3 sequence is 13 residues long. From germline, CDR1 is SQVTM and CDR2 ANQGSEA. Unmatched junction bases numbered 0, after V lost 1 base and J lost 4 bases. The table lists this clone with a count of one. Specimen: peripheral blood. The TCR was taken from a man aged 65 to 79 with acute or convalescent COVID-19. The rearrangement joins TRBV29-1 to TRBJ2-2; 7 bases agree with TRBD2. The CDR3 nucleotides are TGCAGCGTTGAAGGGGAGGGCACCGGGGAGCTGTTTTTT. Its protein is CSVEGEGTGELFF.